The 21 T cell receptor beta chains listed next were all sequenced from one sample in a study of PD-1 blockade in classical Hodgkin lymphoma. Autologous stem cell transplantation was followed by relapse in every patient, and brentuximab vedotin exposure varied. The data were produced by immunoSEQ multiplex PCR, yet TCRdb's version contains in-frame clones alone and is incomplete. In the table there are approximately 15,000 clones, 84% of which are singletons. The sample consisted of peripheral blood mononuclear cells (PBMCs), taken at baseline. The receptors were gathered from a human donor with classical Hodgkin lymphoma.

The chain recombines TRBV2 with TRBJ2-7; a possible D gene is TRBD1 (6 bases). Between the trimmed V and J ends, which lost 8 bases and 7 bases, there was a span of 15 bases. The CDR3 contains 12 residues. CDR1 and CDR2 from the germline V gene are SNHLY and FYNNEI. CDR3 sequence reads: CASRGHPWEQYV. CDR3 bases: TGTGCCAGCCGGGGACACCCCTGGGAGCAGTACGTC.

V is TRBV28 and J is TRBJ2-3; D is possibly TRBD2 (5 bases). V gave up 3 bases and J gave up 11 bases, with 12 bases separating them. The CDR3 consists of 12 residues. Germline loops: CDR1 MDHEN, CDR2 SYDVKM. CDR3 DNA: TGTGCCAGCAGTTTGGGGTTTCGGGGGCAGTATTTT. Its protein is CASSLGFRGQYF. The full variable domain, its missing parts supplied by reference TRBV28 and TRBJ2-3, is DVKVTQSSRYLVKRTGEKVFLECVQDMDHENMFWYRQDPGLGLRLIYFSYDVKMKEKGDIPEGYSVSREKKERFSLILESASTNQTSMYLCASSLGFRGQYFGPGTRLTVL.

The rearrangement uses TRBV19 and TRBJ2-2; the match to TRBD1 covers 7 bases. Germline loops: CDR1 LNHDA, CDR2 SQIVND (reference sequence). This CDR3 has 16 residues. J lost 0 bases, V lost 5 bases, and 6 bases had no gene match. CDR3 in DNA: TGTGCCAGTAGTTCACGGACAGGATCGAACACCGGGGAGCTGTTTTTT. Encoded protein: CASSSRTGSNTGELFF.

The CDR3 DNA reads as TGCGCCAGCAGCCTCCGGCAGGGGGTTAATGAAAAACTGTTTTTT. It specifies CASSLRQGVNEKLFF. The rearrangement links TRBV5-1 to TRBJ1-4, with 7 bases aligning to TRBD1. Germline lookup yields CDR1 SGHRS and CDR2 YFSETQ. The CDR3 length is 15 residues. The junction had 7 bases not matched to a gene; V was cut back by 4 bases and J by 4 bases. The full variable domain, completed using reference TRBV5-1 and TRBJ1-4, is KAGVTQTPRYLIKTRGQQVTLSCSPISGHRSVSWYQQTPGQGLQFLFEYFSETQRNKGNFPGRFSGRQFSNSRSEMNVSTLELGDSALYLCASSLRQGVNEKLFFGSGTQLSVL.

This chain joins TRBV28 and TRBJ1-1; D is ambiguous. V was trimmed by 3 bases and J by 1 base, leaving 9 bases between them. The CDR3 consists of 14 residues. The V gene's germline CDR1 is MDHEN and CDR2 SYDVKM. CDR3 nucleotides: TGTGCCAGCAGTTTGTACAGCTCGAACACTGAAGCTTTCTTT. As protein: CASSLYSSNTEAFF.

V usage is TRBV5-4 and J usage is TRBJ2-2; 11 bases align to TRBD2. Germline CDR1 SGHNT, CDR2 YYREEE (reference sequence). The CDR3 length is 17 residues. With V trimmed by 0 bases and J by 0 bases, 1 base remained unmatched. The CDR3 DNA reads TGTGCCAGCAGCTTGGGTAGCGGGAGGGCGAACACCGGGGAGCTGTTTTTT. The encoded protein is CASSLGSGRANTGELFF.

This clone was picked up a small number of times. The chain is built from TRBV30 and TRBJ1-1, with D possibly matching TRBD1 (5 bases). Trimming removed 4 bases at V and 2 bases at J, with 11 bases between. CDR1 GTSNPN and CDR2 SVGIG come from the germline V gene (reference sequence). This CDR3 has 13 residues. Here the CDR3 reads CAWIQGGNTEAFF. The CDR3, as DNA: TGTGCCTGGATTCAGGGTGGAAACACTGAAGCTTTCTTT.

The chain uses TRBV30 and TRBJ2-3; a possible D gene is TRBD1 (6 bases). The CDR3 runs to 12 residues. With 3 bases removed from V and 6 bases from J, the gap between germline ends came to 10 bases. CDR1 GTSNPN and CDR2 SVGIG come from the germline V gene (reference sequence). CDR3 loop: CAWRRGTDTQYF. The CDR3 DNA is TGTGCCTGGAGAAGGGGGACGGATACGCAGTATTTT.

The chain employs TRBV7-9 and TRBJ2-5; the match to TRBD2 covers 7 bases. Germline assignment: CDR1 SEHNR and CDR2 FQNEAQ (reference sequence). V shed 4 bases, J shed 2 bases, and the junction held 10 bases outside the gene matches. The CDR3 runs 16 residues. Here the CDR3 DNA reads TGTGCCAGCAGCTCCCGGGGAGGGCGGAAACAAGAGACCCAGTACTTC. The encoded protein is CASSSRGGRKQETQYF.

J is TRBJ2-5 and V is TRBV5-1; D assignment may be TRBD1 or TRBD2 (6 bases each). Trimming removed 1 base at V and 4 bases at J, with 14 bases between. Germline V CDR1 and CDR2: SGHRS, YFSETQ. This CDR3 has 15 amino acids. The CDR3 bases are TGCGCCAGCAGCTTGTGGGGGGCAGTTTCAGAGACCCAGTACTTC. It is translated as CASSLWGAVSETQYF. The full variable domain, completed using reference TRBV5-1 and TRBJ2-5, is KAGVTQTPRYLIKTRGQQVTLSCSPISGHRSVSWYQQTPGQGLQFLFEYFSETQRNKGNFPGRFSGRQFSNSRSEMNVSTLELGDSALYLCASSLWGAVSETQYFGPGTRLLVL.

The V call is TRBV19, the J call TRBJ2-3; D could derive from TRBD1 or TRBD2 (5 bases each). This CDR3 contains 12 residues. V gave up 3 bases and J gave up 4 bases, with 5 bases separating them. Germline V lookup: CDR1 LNHDA, CDR2 SQIVND (reference sequence). CDR3 sequence reads: CASSMGADTQYF. The CDR3 bases are TGTGCCAGTAGTATGGGGGCAGATACGCAGTATTTT.

CDR3 sequence: CASSGDNQPQHF. For the CDR3, the DNA is TGTGCCAGCAGTGGTGACAATCAGCCCCAGCATTTT. The gene calls are TRBV2 and TRBJ1-5; D uncertain. The CDR3 sequence is 12 residues long. The V gene's germline CDR1 is SNHLY and CDR2 FYNNEI. The ends were cut back, 4 bases at V and 3 bases at J, with 4 bases in the middle.

The rearrangement links TRBV10-3 to TRBJ2-6; 12 nucleotides agree with TRBD2. This CDR3 contains 16 residues. Trimming removed 5 bases from V and 1 base from J; junction bases left unmatched: 0. Germline CDR1 is ENHRY and CDR2 is SYGVKD. CDR3: CAISTSGGSGANVLTF. CDR3 nucleotides: TGTGCCATCAGTACTAGCGGGGGGTCTGGGGCCAACGTCCTGACTTTC.

This clone came up a few times. The chain recombines TRBV9 with TRBJ1-2, with D possibly matching TRBD1 (5 bases). V was cut by 0 bases and J by 4 bases, with 10 bases left in between. This CDR3 is built from 14 residues. Germline V gene sequence: CDR1 SGDLS, CDR2 YYNGEE. The CDR3: CASSVGWQGYGYTF. CDR3 bases: TGTGCCAGCAGCGTAGGGTGGCAGGGCTATGGCTACACCTTC.

V is TRBV28 and J is TRBJ2-2; a weak D match, TRBD2 (7 bases). Trimming pared 3 bases from V and 5 bases from J, leaving 10 bases between. Germline V gives CDR1 MDHEN, CDR2 SYDVKM. The CDR3 consists of 14 residues. CDR3 protein: CASSFRGATGELFF. CDR3 coding DNA: TGTGCCAGCAGTTTCCGGGGGGCGACCGGGGAGCTGTTTTTT.

The V and J genes are TRBV18 and TRBJ1-1; TRBD1 is a possible D gene (5 bases). Trimming took 4 bases from V and 1 from J, leaving 10 bases between them. The CDR3 covers 14 residues. Germline loops: CDR1 KGHSH, CDR2 LQKENI. In nucleotides, the CDR3 is TGTGCCAGCTCACTCCGAAGGGGGAACACTGAAGCTTTCTTT. Encoded protein: CASSLRRGNTEAFF. The whole variable domain, filled in from reference TRBV18 and TRBJ1-1, reads NAGVMQNPRHLVRRRGQEARLRCSPMKGHSHVYWYRQLPEEGLKFMVYLQKENIIDESGMPKERFSAEFPKEGPSILRIQQVVRGDSAAYFCASSLRRGNTEAFFGQGTRLTVV.

The chain combines TRBV5-6 with TRBJ2-3, with D unresolved. V gave up 0 bases and J gave up 4 bases, with 6 bases separating them. The CDR3 is 13 residues long. Germline V lookup: CDR1 SGHDT, CDR2 YYEEEE. The CDR3 DNA sequence: TGTGCCAGCAGCTTGGTAAACGCAGATACGCAGTATTTT. Protein: CASSLVNADTQYF.

In this sample, this clone turned up a few times. The chain links TRBV4-2 to TRBJ2-3; no firm D call. V lost 4 bases and J 4 bases, leaving 15 bases between the germline ends. There are 15 residues in the CDR3. Per the germline V gene, CDR1 is LGHNA and CDR2 is YNFKEQ. CDR3 region: CASSPSTARPDTQYF. CDR3 in DNA: TGTGCCAGCAGCCCCTCTACCGCCCGGCCAGATACGCAGTATTTT.

The chain joins TRBV11-2 to TRBJ2-3; 10 positions agree with TRBD2. J gave up 2 bases and V 2 bases, and 4 bases lay outside the gene matches. The CDR3 totals 16 residues. The germline gives CDR1 SGHAT, CDR2 FQNNGV. CDR3 region: CASSLLAGGFTDTQYF. As DNA, the CDR3 is TGTGCCAGCAGCTTATTAGCGGGAGGATTCACAGATACGCAGTATTTT.

The rearrangement joins TRBV19 to TRBJ2-4, with D tentatively TRBD2 (6 bases). CDR1 is LNHDA and CDR2 is SQIVND in the germline V gene (reference sequence). V dropped 3 bases and J dropped 0 bases, with 15 bases sitting between them. The CDR3 has 17 amino acids. CDR3 nucleotides: TGTGCCAGTAGTATGGGACTCACCAAACTAGCCAAAAACATTCAGTACTTC. Amino acids: CASSMGLTKLAKNIQYF.

The sample holds one count of this clone. This chain links TRBV4-3 with TRBJ2-1; no definite D call. The CDR3 runs to 11 residues. Deletions cut 1 base from V and 7 bases from J, with 2 bases between. Germline V gene data show CDR1 as LGHNA and CDR2 as YSLEER. The CDR3 loop reads CASSQGNEQFF. The CDR3 nucleotides are TGCGCCAGCAGCCAAGGGAATGAGCAGTTCTTC.